Presented here are 13 T cell receptor beta chains from one specimen sequenced in a study of T cells in Graves' hyperthyroidism and ophthalmopathy. Amplified TCR beta CDR3 regions came from RNA transcripts. A first-round RT-PCR of the TCR CDR3 used the HTBI primer set. TCRdb re-analysed the multiplex PCR reads in MiXCR, keeping a single row per CDR3 protein. The repertoire has a few hundred thousand distinct CDR3 sequences, around 14% of them found once; the top ten carry around a tenth. The sequenced material came from blood. The receptors shown here come from a woman between 18 and 29 years old with Graves' hyperthyroidism.

The genes are TRBV5-1 and TRBJ2-7; D unresolved. Trimming pared 0 bases from V and 3 bases from J, leaving 10 bases between. The germline V gene has CDR1 SGHRS and CDR2 YFSETQ. This CDR3 comprises 14 residues. The CDR3 nucleotides are TGCGCCAGCAGCTTGGGAGGAGTTCTCTACGAGCAGTACTTC. Translating gives CASSLGGVLYEQYF. Using reference TRBV5-1 and TRBJ2-7 for the parts outside the CDR3, the full variable domain is KAGVTQTPRYLIKTRGQQVTLSCSPISGHRSVSWYQQTPGQGLQFLFEYFSETQRNKGNFPGRFSGRQFSNSRSEMNVSTLELGDSALYLCASSLGGVLYEQYFGPGTRLTVT.

In the case of this clonotype: A single base separates this from a much larger clone, so it may be a read error. This chain links TRBV2 with TRBJ2-7, with 7 bases lining up with TRBD1. Germline assignment: CDR1 SNHLY and CDR2 FYNNEI. The CDR3 consists of 15 residues. Trimming cost V 6 bases and J 3 bases; bases outside gene matches: 11. Here the CDR3 reads CASRGTGQIVYEQYF. DNA of the CDR3: TGTGCCAGCAGGGGGACGGGACAGATCGTCTACGAGCAGTACTTC.

This clonotype was seen at least ten times. The chain has TRBV12-3 or TRBV12-4 and TRBJ2-3; a weak D match, TRBD1 (5 bases). Trimming removed 5 bases from V and 6 bases from J, with 21 bases in between. This CDR3 comprises 16 residues. The CDR3 nucleotides read TGTGCCAGCAGTCCCCTTGGCCGACAGCCCCAGGATACGCAGTATTTT. It specifies CASSPLGRQPQDTQYF.

This clonotype was recorded at least ten times. This chain connects TRBV20-1 to TRBJ1-4; D is possibly TRBD1 (6 bases). Trimming removed 5 bases at V and 5 bases at J, with 15 bases between. The germline V gene encodes CDR1 DFQATT and CDR2 SNEGSKA (reference sequence). CDR3 length: 14 residues. The CDR3 is CSALDRRGNEKLFF. CDR3 sequence (DNA): TGCAGTGCTCTGGATCGCAGGGGCAATGAAAAACTGTTTTTT.

This clonotype was observed at least ten times. V gene TRBV12-3 or TRBV12-4 combines with J gene TRBJ2-7; 8 nucleotides align to TRBD1. The CDR3 contains 15 residues. Losses at the gene ends were 4 bases for V and 0 bases for J; bases not matched to a gene: 5. The CDR3 nucleotides are TGTGCCAGCAGTTCTATGCAGGGGGCCTCCTACGAGCAGTACTTC. Translated, it gives CASSSMQGASYEQYF.

The table lists this clonotype with many counts. The J gene is TRBJ2-1, the V gene TRBV12-3 or TRBV12-4, with D tentatively TRBD1 (6 bases). Trimming took off 7 bases at V and 2 bases at J, with 18 bases between the two ends. The CDR3 sequence is 16 residues long. The CDR3 bases are TGTGCCAGCACCAAATCCGAGGACAGAACCTACAATGAGCAGTTCTTC. It specifies CASTKSEDRTYNEQFF.

There are many counts of this clonotype. The chain employs TRBV20-1 and TRBJ2-3; 10 bases map to TRBD2. The V segment lost 5 bases and the J segment 4 bases; nucleotides outside the gene matches: 9. This CDR3 spans 15 amino acids. Germline CDR1 DFQATT, CDR2 SNEGSKA (reference sequence). DNA for the CDR3: TGCAGTGCTGTCCCGGGACTAGCGAAAGCAGATACGCAGTATTTT. It is translated as CSAVPGLAKADTQYF.

Many counts were recorded for this clonotype. The chain joins TRBV18 to TRBJ2-7, with D perhaps TRBD1 (7 bases). Germline CDR1 KGHSH, CDR2 LQKENI. The CDR3 loop spans 15 amino acids. Trimming cost V 0 bases and J 6 bases, with 15 bases left between them. For the CDR3, the DNA is TGTGCCAGCTCACCACCCTTGGCAGGGGGAGGCGAGCAGTACTTC. Protein: CASSPPLAGGGEQYF. Full variable domain (rest looked up from reference TRBV18 and TRBJ2-7): NAGVMQNPRHLVRRRGQEARLRCSPMKGHSHVYWYRQLPEEGLKFMVYLQKENIIDESGMPKERFSAEFPKEGPSILRIQQVVRGDSAAYFCASSPPLAGGGEQYFGPGTRLTVT.

Ten or more counts support this clonotype. The chain combines TRBV6-5 with TRBJ2-3; D not certain. V was shortened by 0 bases and J by 6 bases, with 4 bases between the two germline ends. Per germline, CDR1 MNHEY and CDR2 SVGAGI. This CDR3 is built from 12 residues. In DNA, the CDR3 is TGTGCCAGCAGTTACTCAGGGGATACGCAGTATTTT. Translating gives CASSYSGDTQYF.

There are many counts of this clonotype. The rearrangement joins TRBV6-1 to TRBJ1-1, with D perhaps matching TRBD1 (5 bases). Germline CDR1 reads MNHNS; CDR2 reads SASEGT. This CDR3 spans 14 amino acids. Trimming removed 6 bases at V and 0 bases at J, with 11 bases between. This CDR3 reads CASRSGIMNTEAFF. In DNA, the CDR3 is TGTGCCAGCAGGTCAGGGATCATGAACACTGAAGCTTTCTTT.

J is TRBJ1-1 and V is TRBV19; D gene ambiguous. Per the germline V gene, CDR1 is LNHDA and CDR2 is SQIVND (reference sequence). CDR3 length: 11 residues. The V end lost 4 bases, the J end lost 6 bases, and 6 bases lay between the germline ends. This CDR3 is CASSNRSEAFF. The CDR3 region has the DNA TGTGCCAGTAGTAACCGGTCTGAAGCTTTCTTT. The full variable domain, completed using reference TRBV19 and TRBJ1-1, is DGGITQSPKYLFRKEGQNVTLSCEQNLNHDAMYWYRQDPGQGLRLIYYSQIVNDFQKGDIAEGYSVSREKKESFPLTVTSAQKNPTAFYLCASSNRSEAFFGQGTRLTVV.

The genes are TRBV12-3 or TRBV12-4 and TRBJ2-2; perhaps TRBD2 as D (6 bases). The CDR3 spans 13 residues. The V end was cut by 8 bases, the J end by 6 bases, with 13 bases between. The CDR3 sequence is CASGGGTPGELFF. The CDR3, as DNA: TGTGCCAGCGGTGGGGGGACCCCCGGGGAGCTGTTTTTT.

This clonotype was seen at least ten times. The gene calls are TRBV28 and TRBJ2-3; D might be TRBD2 (6 bases). Germline V CDR1 and CDR2: MDHEN, SYDVKM. V dropped 5 bases and J dropped 4 bases, with 13 bases sitting between them. This CDR3 spans 14 amino acids. The CDR3 loop is CASSALALADTQYF. CDR3 coding DNA: TGTGCCAGCAGTGCTCTAGCGTTGGCAGATACGCAGTATTTT.